The next 16 T cell receptor beta chains were all read from a single sample in a study of Graves' ophthalmopathy and Graves' hyperthyroidism. Scientists amplified the TCR beta CDR3 regions from RNA transcripts. Investigators did first-round RT-PCR with HTBI primers, then second-round multiplex PCR. TCRdb passed the multiplex PCR reads through MiXCR, listing each CDR3 protein once. The table records 350,000 to 400,000 distinct CDR3 sequences, 15% to 20% of them present only once. Sequenced: peripheral blood. Source of these receptors: a woman between 18 and 29 years old with Graves' ophthalmopathy.

The table lists this clonotype with many counts. The chain is built from TRBV6-2 or TRBV6-3 and TRBJ2-7; 9 nucleotides align to TRBD2. CDR1 MNHEY and CDR2 SVGEGT come from the germline V gene. This CDR3 spans 15 amino acids. With V trimmed by 9 bases and J by 2 bases, 11 bases remained unmatched. Here the CDR3 DNA reads TGTGCCAGAAGGACTCCGGGACTAGCCCCCTACGAGCAGTACTTC. This codes for CARRTPGLAPYEQYF.

This clonotype appeared many times. V gene TRBV7-8 combines with J gene TRBJ2-7; a weak D match, TRBD2 (5 bases). Trimming took 5 bases from V and 2 from J, leaving 19 bases between them. The germline V gene encodes CDR1 SGHVS and CDR2 FQNEAQ. The CDR3 spans 16 residues. The CDR3 region has the DNA TGTGCCAGCAGCCCCTTAGGAACTAGGGCGGCCTACGAGCAGTACTTC. Its protein is CASSPLGTRAAYEQYF. The entire variable domain, with the rest obtained from reference TRBV7-8 and TRBJ2-7, is as follows: GAGVSQSPRYKVAKRGQDVALRCDPISGHVSLFWYQQALGQGPEFLTYFQNEAQLDKSGLPSDRFFAERPEGSVSTLKIQRTQQEDSAVYLCASSPLGTRAAYEQYFGPGTRLTVT.

This clonotype was recorded many times. This chain links TRBV14 with TRBJ1-1; no firm D call. CDR1 is SGHDN, CDR2 FVKESK, per germline. Trimming left V 6 bases short and J 1 base short, with 12 bases between. The CDR3 is 14 amino acids. In nucleotides, the CDR3 is TGTGCCAGCAGACCATTGAGAGAGAACACTGAAGCTTTCTTT. It codes for CASRPLRENTEAFF.

This clonotype showed up many times. The chain couples TRBV11-1 to TRBJ1-3; 7 positions agree with TRBD1. This CDR3 spans 16 amino acids. V shed 6 bases, J shed 2 bases, and the junction held 10 bases outside the gene matches. Germline V gene data show CDR1 as SGHAT and CDR2 as FQDESV (reference sequence). The CDR3 DNA reads as TGTGCCAGCAGACCCCAGGGGGTCGGGGCTGGAAACACCATATATTTT. It specifies CASRPQGVGAGNTIYF.

This clonotype was found many times. This chain links TRBV20-1 with TRBJ1-5; maybe TRBD1 (5 bases). CDR1 and CDR2 (germline): DFQATT, SNEGSKA (reference sequence). Trimming shortened V by 6 bases and J by 0 bases, and 18 bases separated the two germline ends. This CDR3 contains 16 residues. As DNA, the CDR3 is TGCAGTGCCCAAAGGGGTGGCCCTTATAGCAATCAGCCCCAGCATTTT. Its protein is CSAQRGGPYSNQPQHF.

This clonotype was counted at least ten times. The chain is built from TRBV19 and TRBJ2-6; D unclear. Germline values: CDR1 LNHDA, CDR2 SQIVND (reference sequence). Trimming shortened V by 2 bases and J by 0 bases, and 8 bases separated the two germline ends. The length of the CDR3 is 16 residues. The CDR3 loop reads CASSIRPSSGANVLTF. For the CDR3, the DNA is TGTGCCAGTAGTATACGGCCCTCCTCTGGGGCCAACGTCCTGACTTTC.

Many counts were recorded for this clonotype. V is TRBV12-5 and J is TRBJ1-1; D is unclear. This CDR3 region has 12 residues. Deletions cut 6 bases from V and 5 bases from J, with 10 bases between. From germline, CDR1 is LGHNT and CDR2 FRNRAP. The CDR3 sequence is CASGLFGTEAFF. CDR3 coding DNA: TGTGCTAGTGGCCTCTTTGGGACTGAAGCTTTCTTT.

This clonotype was counted ten times or more. The genes are TRBV20-1 and TRBJ2-7, with 9 bases aligning to TRBD2. This CDR3 has 14 residues. V dropped 3 bases and J dropped 2; count of bases not matched to a gene: 5. CDR1 and CDR2 (germline): DFQATT, SNEGSKA (reference sequence). The CDR3 DNA follows: TGCAGTGCTAGCCGCGGGGGGGACGCCTACGAGCAGTACTTC. Translation gives CSASRGGDAYEQYF.

This clonotype showed up many times. This chain joins TRBV12-3 or TRBV12-4 and TRBJ1-1; 9 bases map to TRBD1. CDR3 length equals 15 residues. V was clipped by 8 bases and J by 6 bases; unmatched bases: 13. CDR3 sequence (DNA): TGTGCCAGCCACCCAACTAACAGGGGGCGGCCTGAAGCTTTCTTT. It yields the protein CASHPTNRGRPEAFF.

This clonotype was found many times. The rearrangement uses TRBV10-3 and TRBJ2-7, with TRBD1 matching 7 bases. Per germline, CDR1 ENHRY and CDR2 SYGVKD. The CDR3 length is 16 residues. V trimming: 3 bases; J trimming: 0 bases; junction bases outside the gene matches: 8. CDR3 DNA sequence: TGTGCCATCAGTGACCCGGGACAGAGAAGCTCCTACGAGCAGTACTTC. Translating gives CAISDPGQRSSYEQYF.

This clonotype was observed at least ten times. This sequence joins TRBV19 and TRBJ1-5; no firm D call. This CDR3 is 13 amino acids long. The germline V and J ends were trimmed by 7 bases and 0 bases, with 7 bases remaining between them. Germline V lookup: CDR1 LNHDA, CDR2 SQIVND (reference sequence). This chain's CDR3 is CASNTRSNQPQHF. CDR3 nucleotides: TGTGCCAGTAATACCCGTAGCAATCAGCCCCAGCATTTT.

This clonotype has a count of ten or more. The germline gene is not matched at one end of the junction; a read error may be the cause. V usage is TRBV15 and J usage is TRBJ1-2; no firm D call. The V gene's germline CDR1 is LNHNV and CDR2 YYDKDF (reference sequence). This CDR3 is built from 15 residues. As DNA, the CDR3 is TGTGCCACCGGCAGAGTCCTTGCCGCTAACTATGGCTACACCTTC. Protein product: CATGRVLAANYGYTF. Full variable domain (rest looked up from reference TRBV15 and TRBJ1-2): DAMVIQNPRYQVTQFGKPVTLSCSQTLNHNVMYWYQQKSSQAPKLLFHYYDKDFNNEADTPDNFQSRRPNTSFCFLDIRSPGLGDTAMYLCATGRVLAANYGYTFGSGTRLTVV.

The chain employs TRBV20-1 and TRBJ1-2; a possible D gene is TRBD1 (6 bases). The CDR3 has 15 residues. In germline, CDR1 is DFQATT, CDR2 SNEGSKA (reference sequence). Deletions cut 0 bases from V and 0 bases from J, with 11 bases between. The CDR3: CSAREPTGANYGYTF. In DNA, the CDR3 is TGCAGTGCTAGAGAGCCGACAGGTGCTAACTATGGCTACACCTTC.

This clonotype appeared many times. The chain couples TRBV29-1 to TRBJ1-1, with 9 bases fitting TRBD1. Germline loops: CDR1 SQVTM, CDR2 ANQGSEA. Losses at the gene ends were 7 bases for V and 4 bases for J; bases not matched to a gene: 7. The CDR3 is 13 residues long. The CDR3 loop reads CSETRQGGTEAFF. CDR3 coding DNA: TGCAGCGAGACCCGACAGGGGGGCACTGAAGCTTTCTTT.

About this clonotype itself: One end of the junction fails to match germline, which may point to a read error. The chain is built from TRBV29-1 and TRBJ2-5; D not certain. From germline, CDR1 is SQVTM and CDR2 ANQGSEA. The CDR3 runs to 12 residues. DNA of the CDR3: TGCAGCGTCGAAGACCAATATCAGACCCAGTACTTC. Encoded protein: CSVEDQYQTQYF. The full variable domain, rest sourced from reference TRBV29-1 and TRBJ2-5, is SAVISQKPSRDICQRGTSLTIQCQVDSQVTMMFWYRQQPGQSLTLIATANQGSEATYESGFVIDKFPISRPNLTFSTLTVSNMSPEDSSIYLCSVEDQYQTQYFGPGTRLLVL.

This clonotype was seen ten or more times. This chain links TRBV20-1 with TRBJ2-7; 11 nucleotides match TRBD1. The CDR3 covers 14 residues. The V gene's germline CDR1 is DFQATT and CDR2 SNEGSKA (reference sequence). The V gene end was trimmed by 6 bases and the J gene end by 6 bases; junction bases not matched to a gene: 10. CDR3 sequence (DNA): TGCAGTGCCCGGACAGGGGGCTTCATGGGCGAGCAGTACTTC. Its translation: CSARTGGFMGEQYF.